A single sample gave rise to the 28 T cell receptor beta chains below, sequenced in a study of technical replicates of blood from a handful of donors (dated by TCRdb to the late 2010s). Library preparation used the immunoSEQ multiplex PCR assay. What TCRdb holds here is the immuneACCESS table cut down to in-frame rearrangements. Part of the clones is not present; checked against another copy, under half of the missing clones reflect an unresolved V gene, and the others are unexplained. This sample comprises over 90,000 clones, roughly 96% of them detected only once. The ten biggest clones cover more than 0.2% of the sample. What was sequenced was T cells isolated from PBMCs. These receptors originate from a human donor in good health.

This chain connects TRBV9 to TRBJ2-2; the match to TRBD1 covers 8 bases. The CDR3 has 15 amino acids. V lost 0 bases to trimming and J lost 7 bases; unmatched junction nucleotides: 5. Germline CDR1 and CDR2: SGDLS and YYNGEE. DNA of the CDR3: TGTGCCAGCAGCGTAGCAGGGGGCTTCGGCGGGGAGCTGTTTTTT. It yields the protein CASSVAGGFGGELFF.

V gene TRBV29-1 combines with J gene TRBJ1-4; D unclear. This CDR3 has 13 residues. V was cut by 3 bases and J by 5 bases, with 10 bases left in between. Germline lookup yields CDR1 SQVTM and CDR2 ANQGSEA. As DNA, the CDR3 is TGCAGCGTTGATGTTGGCGGAAATGAAAAACTGTTTTTT. Protein sequence: CSVDVGGNEKLFF.

V and J are TRBV9 and TRBJ2-5; 7 nucleotides agree with TRBD1. Unmatched junction bases numbered 10, after V lost 3 bases and J lost 2 bases. This CDR3 has 16 residues. Germline CDR1 is SGDLS and CDR2 is YYNGEE. As DNA, the CDR3 is TGTGCCAGCAGCGCTGGGCCGACAGGGACGCAAGAGACCCAGTACTTC. The encoded protein is CASSAGPTGTQETQYF.

The V and J genes are TRBV7-6 and TRBJ2-5; 9 bases line up with TRBD1. The CDR3 spans 17 residues. V was clipped by 1 base and J by 9 bases; unmatched bases: 15. Per the germline V gene, CDR1 is SGHVS and CDR2 is FNYEAQ. DNA of the CDR3: TGTGCCAGCAGCTTAGGTCTTCTGGGGACAGGGACTCTAGCCCAGTACTTC. This encodes CASSLGLLGTGTLAQYF.

The rearrangement joins TRBV4-1 to TRBJ1-2, with D uncertain. Germline values: CDR1 MGHRA, CDR2 YSYEKL. Trimming stripped 0 bases from V and 2 bases from J, with 13 bases between. This CDR3 region has 16 residues. This CDR3 is CASSQEEGSENYGYTF. CDR3 DNA: TGCGCCAGCAGCCAAGAGGAGGGCTCCGAAAACTATGGCTACACCTTC.

This clone was seen just once. This chain connects TRBV7-9 to TRBJ2-7, with a tentative D call TRBD1 (6 bases). The CDR3 is 14 amino acids. In germline, CDR1 is SEHNR, CDR2 FQNEAQ (reference sequence). Trimming left V 6 bases short and J 5 bases short, with 17 bases between. Here the CDR3 DNA reads TGTGCCAGCAGTGAGAACGGACAGCGTAACGAGCAGTACTTC. Amino acid sequence: CASSENGQRNEQYF.

The chain combines TRBV9 with TRBJ1-4; 7 bases line up with TRBD1. Trimming at V came to 3 bases and at J to 7 bases, leaving 15 bases not matched to a gene. From germline, CDR1 is SGDLS and CDR2 YYNGEE. The CDR3 loop spans 17 amino acids. CDR3 nucleotide sequence: TGTGCCAGCAGCGACCGAGAAGGGGGGACAGCGAGTGAAAAACTGTTTTTT. Translation: CASSDREGGTASEKLFF.

This clone was observed a single time. The chain is built from TRBV9 and TRBJ2-3, with 12 bases fitting TRBD2. V trimming: 1 base; J trimming: 0 bases; junction bases outside the gene matches: 3. The CDR3 spans 17 residues. In germline, CDR1 is SGDLS, CDR2 YYNGEE. CDR3 amino acids: CASSVLAGGPSTDTQYF. DNA of the CDR3: TGTGCCAGCAGCGTACTAGCGGGAGGGCCGAGCACAGATACGCAGTATTTT. The full variable domain, its missing parts supplied by reference TRBV9 and TRBJ2-3, is DSGVTQTPKHLITATGQRVTLRCSPRSGDLSVYWYQQSLDQGLQFLIQYYNGEERAKGNILERFSAQQFPDLHSELNLSSLELGDSALYFCASSVLAGGPSTDTQYFGPGTRLTVL.

The rearrangement links TRBV11-3 to TRBJ2-7; D is uncertain. The CDR3 is 12 amino acids. V lost 0 bases to trimming and J lost 4 bases, with 4 bases between them. The germline gives CDR1 SGHNT, CDR2 YENEEA. The CDR3 reads CASSLDLYEQYF. DNA for the CDR3: TGTGCCAGCAGCTTAGATCTATACGAGCAGTACTTC.

This chain uses TRBV19 with TRBJ1-5, with TRBD1 matching over 11 bases. CDR1 is LNHDA and CDR2 is SQIVND in the germline V gene (reference sequence). V lost 5 bases, J lost 5 bases, and 8 bases stayed unmatched. This CDR3 is 16 amino acids long. CDR3 DNA sequence: TGTGCCAGTAGTTCCCGGGACAGGGGGTCGCATCAGCCCCAGCATTTT. It yields the protein CASSSRDRGSHQPQHF.

The chain's CDR3 is CASSLLRGIGSYEQYF. CDR3 nucleotides: TGTGCCAGCAGCTTACTTAGGGGCATAGGATCCTACGAGCAGTACTTC. The rearrangement uses TRBV11-2 and TRBJ2-7; tentatively, D is TRBD1 (5 bases). Germline values: CDR1 SGHAT, CDR2 FQNNGV. The V end was cut by 2 bases, the J end by 1 base, with 15 bases between. This CDR3 contains 16 residues.

The chain links TRBV7-9 to TRBJ2-7; TRBD1 is a possible D gene (5 bases). There are 15 residues in the CDR3. Germline V CDR1 and CDR2: SEHNR, FQNEAQ (reference sequence). Deletions cut 0 bases from V and 5 bases from J, with 14 bases between. The CDR3 sequence is CASSLAQGARNEQYF. The DNA for the CDR3 is TGTGCCAGCAGCTTAGCGCAAGGGGCTAGGAACGAGCAGTACTTC.

The CDR3 sequence: CASSPPQRGPYEQYF. The CDR3 nucleotides read TGTGCCAGCAGCCCACCCCAAAGAGGGCCATACGAGCAGTACTTC. The V gene is TRBV28, the J gene TRBJ2-7; possibly TRBD2 for D (5 bases). CDR3 size: 15 residues. Trimming stripped 6 bases from V and 4 bases from J, with 19 bases between. The germline V gene has CDR1 MDHEN and CDR2 SYDVKM.

The chain is built from TRBV6-5 and TRBJ2-7; no definite D call. Trimming shortened V by 0 bases and J by 2 bases, and 8 bases separated the two germline ends. The CDR3 consists of 14 residues. CDR1 MNHEY and CDR2 SVGAGI come from the germline V gene. The CDR3 bases are TGTGCCAGCAGTTACTCGAACGGAGCCTACGAGCAGTACTTC. The encoded protein is CASSYSNGAYEQYF.

The genes are TRBV6-1 and TRBJ2-7; 10 bases agree with TRBD1. With V trimmed by 6 bases and J by 2 bases, 4 bases remained unmatched. The CDR3 runs 14 residues. CDR1 and CDR2 from the germline V gene are MNHNS and SASEGT. The CDR3 nucleotides read TGTGCCAGCAGCGATGGGACAGGGGCCTACGAGCAGTACTTC. It translates to CASSDGTGAYEQYF.

The chain has TRBV5-1 and TRBJ1-4; D perhaps matches TRBD1 (5 bases). This CDR3 spans 16 amino acids. The V gene's germline CDR1 is SGHRS and CDR2 YFSETQ. V was clipped by 0 bases and J by 2 bases, with 11 bases between them. CDR3 amino acids: CASSLVGAGTNEKLFF. The CDR3, as DNA: TGCGCCAGCAGCTTGGTAGGGGCTGGGACTAATGAAAAACTGTTTTTT.

The gene calls are TRBV7-6 and TRBJ2-5; 13 positions agree with TRBD2. The CDR3 is 16 amino acids. V dropped 5 bases and J dropped 3; count of bases not matched to a gene: 6. Germline V lookup: CDR1 SGHVS, CDR2 FNYEAQ. In DNA form, the CDR3 reads TGTGCCAGCAGCATTGGAACTAGCGGGGGGGAAGAGACCCAGTACTTC. Translation gives CASSIGTSGGEETQYF. The complete variable domain, with remaining parts taken from reference TRBV7-6 and TRBJ2-5, reads GAGVSQSPRYKVTKRGQDVALRCDPISGHVSLYWYRQALGQGPEFLTYFNYEAQQDKSGLPNDRFSAERPEGSISTLTIQRTEQRDSAMYRCASSIGTSGGEETQYFGPGTRLLVL.

This clone has only one observation. V usage is TRBV28 and J usage is TRBJ2-7, with a tentative D call TRBD1 (5 bases). Germline V gene lookup returns CDR1 MDHEN and CDR2 SYDVKM. The CDR3 runs 12 residues. Trimming left V 5 bases short and J 6 bases short, with 11 bases between. This CDR3 is CASSAGNGEQYF. The CDR3 DNA follows: TGTGCCAGCAGTGCAGGGAATGGCGAGCAGTACTTC.

This rearrangement joins TRBV6-1 to TRBJ2-2; no firm D call. The V gene lost 0 bases and the J gene lost 2 bases, with 13 bases spanning the gap. Looked up from germline, CDR1 is MNHNS and CDR2 is SASEGT. This CDR3 comprises 17 residues. CDR3 bases: TGTGCCAGCAGTGAAGCCTCACACCGAATCAACACCGGGGAGCTGTTTTTT. Its translation is CASSEASHRINTGELFF.

This chain uses TRBV30 with TRBJ1-4, with a tentative D call TRBD1 (6 bases). Germline V gene lookup returns CDR1 GTSNPN and CDR2 SVGIG (reference sequence). The CDR3 totals 16 residues. V lost 8 bases and J 4 bases, leaving 23 bases between the germline ends. This CDR3 reads CAQGGPQDGYNEKLFF. DNA of the CDR3: TGTGCCCAAGGGGGACCCCAGGACGGGTATAATGAAAAACTGTTTTTT.

The table lists this clone with a count of one. The rearrangement links TRBV5-1 to TRBJ2-1; D possibly corresponds to TRBD1 (6 bases). The CDR3 contains 14 residues. In germline, CDR1 is SGHRS, CDR2 YFSETQ. Trimming pared 0 bases from V and 7 bases from J, leaving 11 bases between. This chain's CDR3 is CASSLGQAGNEQFF. The CDR3 nucleotides are TGCGCCAGCAGCTTGGGACAGGCCGGGAATGAGCAGTTCTTC.

The chain uses TRBV6-1 and TRBJ1-1; D is undetermined. The CDR3 covers 12 residues. Looked up from germline, CDR1 is MNHNS and CDR2 is SASEGT. Trimming cost V 8 bases and J 6 bases, with 13 bases left between them. The DNA for the CDR3 is TGTGCCAGCCATGTAGGAGACGCTGAAGCTTTCTTT. It specifies CASHVGDAEAFF.

J is TRBJ2-7 and V is TRBV18; 9 bases fit TRBD1. CDR1 and CDR2 (germline): KGHSH, LQKENI. Germline trimming cut 6 bases from V and 3 bases from J; bases unmatched to any gene: 6. The CDR3 is made up of 14 amino acids. The CDR3 reads CASSSDRGFYEQYF. As DNA, the CDR3 is TGTGCCAGCTCCTCGGACAGGGGATTCTACGAGCAGTACTTC.

V and J are TRBV13 and TRBJ1-2; 7 bases agree with TRBD1. Unmatched junction bases numbered 13, after V lost 4 bases and J lost 2 bases. Germline V CDR1 and CDR2: PRHDT, FYEKMQ (reference sequence). The length of the CDR3 is 17 residues. The CDR3 DNA reads TGTGCCAGCAGCTCACTGGACAGGTCGACTAGGAACTATGGCTACACCTTC. This gives the protein CASSSLDRSTRNYGYTF.

V gene TRBV6-6 combines with J gene TRBJ1-6, with D tentatively TRBD1 (6 bases). V was pared by 2 bases and J by 4 bases, with 9 bases between. Germline CDR1 is MNHNY and CDR2 is SVGAGI (reference sequence). The CDR3 has 15 residues. The CDR3 region has the DNA TGTGCCAGCAGTTACCCAGGGGATTATAATTCACCCCTCCACTTT. Encoded protein: CASSYPGDYNSPLHF.

This clone was picked up a small number of times. The rearrangement joins TRBV10-3 to TRBJ1-2, with D perhaps TRBD1 (5 bases). Trimming cost V 0 bases and J 5 bases, with 10 bases left between them. This CDR3 comprises 14 residues. Germline V gene data show CDR1 as ENHRY and CDR2 as SYGVKD. The CDR3 DNA sequence: TGTGCCATCAGTGAGTCGCCCGGGGGTTATGGCTACACCTTC. Its translation: CAISESPGGYGYTF.

As to this clone: Other nucleotide sequences from this sample produce the same CDR3. The chain joins TRBV5-1 to TRBJ1-1; 12 bases are shared with TRBD1. J lost 0 bases, V lost 3 bases, and 3 bases had no gene match. The length of the CDR3 is 16 residues. CDR1 is SGHRS, CDR2 YFSETQ, per germline. CDR3: CASSSGTGGVNTEAFF. CDR3 DNA: TGCGCCAGCAGCTCGGGGACAGGGGGCGTGAACACTGAAGCTTTCTTT.

The genes are TRBV5-1 and TRBJ2-2; 9 nucleotides align to TRBD2. Per the germline V gene, CDR1 is SGHRS and CDR2 is YFSETQ. The CDR3 has 15 amino acids. The V gene end was trimmed by 7 bases and the J gene end by 1 base; junction bases not matched to a gene: 5. For the CDR3, the DNA is TGCGCCAGCTACCTGACTAGCGGGAACACCGGGGAGCTGTTTTTT. Protein sequence: CASYLTSGNTGELFF.